This T cell receptor beta chain emerged from a study of OX40 agonist ivuxolimab in advanced cancers. Background on the study: Three individuals attained partial responses, comprising one hepatocellular carcinoma case and two cutaneous melanoma cases.

V lost 3 bases, J lost 5 bases, and 13 bases lay in between. Germline V gene sequence: CDR1 SGHDT, CDR2 YYEEEE. This CDR3 comprises 14 residues. The study, taken as a whole, reports: There was clonal expansion of CD4+ and CD8+ blood T cells by week 6 at 0.1 to 3.0 mg/kg.

The assay was immunoSEQ multiplex PCR, and TCRdb's table has in-frame clones only and misses some. The sample has about 86,000 clones, around 90% seen once; the top ten hold 1.4% to 1.5%. Of note for this clone: Its target is not known.

The sample here was CD4+ or CD8+ T cells sorted from blood, taken in a trial of the OX40 agonist ivuxolimab. The TCR sequence derives from an adult with an advanced solid tumor such as melanoma, head and neck, liver or kidney cancer. The chain combines TRBV5-6 with TRBJ2-3; possible D gene TRBD2, 6 bases. The CDR3, as DNA: TGTGCCAGCAGCTACGGGATGGAGGGAGATACGCAGTATTTT. The encoded protein is CASSYGMEGDTQYF.